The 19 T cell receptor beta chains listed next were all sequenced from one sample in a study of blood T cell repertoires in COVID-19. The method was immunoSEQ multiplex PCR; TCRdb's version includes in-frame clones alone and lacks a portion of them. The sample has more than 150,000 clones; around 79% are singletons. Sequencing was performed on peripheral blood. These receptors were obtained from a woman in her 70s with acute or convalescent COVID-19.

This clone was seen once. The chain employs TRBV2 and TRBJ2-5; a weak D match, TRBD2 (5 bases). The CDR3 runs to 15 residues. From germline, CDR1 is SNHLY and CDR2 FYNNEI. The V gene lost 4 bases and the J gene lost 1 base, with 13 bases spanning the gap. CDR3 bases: TGTGCCAGCAGTGTTCCGAGGGAACGCCAAGAGACCCAGTACTTC. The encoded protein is CASSVPRERQETQYF.

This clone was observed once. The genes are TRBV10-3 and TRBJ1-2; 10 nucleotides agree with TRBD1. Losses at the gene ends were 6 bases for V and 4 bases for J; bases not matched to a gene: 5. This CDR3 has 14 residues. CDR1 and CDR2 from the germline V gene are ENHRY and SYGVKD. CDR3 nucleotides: TGTGCCATCAGCCCCGGACAGGGGGGCTATGGCTACACCTTC. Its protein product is CAISPGQGGYGYTF.

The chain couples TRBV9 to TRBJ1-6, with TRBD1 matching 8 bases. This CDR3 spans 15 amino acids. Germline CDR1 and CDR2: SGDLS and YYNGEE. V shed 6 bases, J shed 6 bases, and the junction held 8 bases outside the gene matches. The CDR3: CASTEGDRINSPLHF. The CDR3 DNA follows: TGTGCCAGCACCGAGGGGGACAGGATTAATTCACCCCTCCACTTT.

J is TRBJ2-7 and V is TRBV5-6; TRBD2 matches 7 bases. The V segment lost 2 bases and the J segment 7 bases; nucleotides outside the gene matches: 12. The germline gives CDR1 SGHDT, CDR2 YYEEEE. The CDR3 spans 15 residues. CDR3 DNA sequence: TGTGCCAGCAGCTTAAGTGAGCGGGAAGCCCGAGAGCAGTACTTC. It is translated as CASSLSEREAREQYF.

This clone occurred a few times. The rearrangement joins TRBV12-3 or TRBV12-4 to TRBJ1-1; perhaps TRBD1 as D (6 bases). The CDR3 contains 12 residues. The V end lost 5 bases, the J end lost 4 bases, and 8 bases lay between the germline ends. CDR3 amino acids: CASSRTVTEAFF. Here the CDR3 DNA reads TGTGCCAGCAGTCGGACAGTCACTGAAGCTTTCTTT.

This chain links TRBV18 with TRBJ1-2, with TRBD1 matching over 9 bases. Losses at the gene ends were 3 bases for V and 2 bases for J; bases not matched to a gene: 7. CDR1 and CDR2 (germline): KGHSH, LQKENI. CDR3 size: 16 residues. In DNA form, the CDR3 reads TGTGCCAGCTCACCTAACCGGGACAGGGCGAACTATGGCTACACCTTC. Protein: CASSPNRDRANYGYTF.

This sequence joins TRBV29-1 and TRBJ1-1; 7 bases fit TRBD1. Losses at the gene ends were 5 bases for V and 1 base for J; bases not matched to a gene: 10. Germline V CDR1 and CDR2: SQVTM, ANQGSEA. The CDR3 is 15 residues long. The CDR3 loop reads CSVSLRDSGNTEAFF. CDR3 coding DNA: TGCAGCGTTTCCCTCCGGGACAGTGGGAACACTGAAGCTTTCTTT.

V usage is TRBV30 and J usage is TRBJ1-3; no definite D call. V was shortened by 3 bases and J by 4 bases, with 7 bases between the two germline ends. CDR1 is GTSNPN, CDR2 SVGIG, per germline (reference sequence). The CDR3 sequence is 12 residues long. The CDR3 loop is CAWRLMGNTIYF. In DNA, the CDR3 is TGTGCCTGGAGACTGATGGGAAACACCATATATTTT.

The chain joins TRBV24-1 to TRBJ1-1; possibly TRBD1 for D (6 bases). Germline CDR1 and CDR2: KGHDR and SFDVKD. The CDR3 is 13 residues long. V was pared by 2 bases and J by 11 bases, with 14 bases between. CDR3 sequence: CATSDSWQGQAFF. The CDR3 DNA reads TGTGCCACCAGTGATTCTTGGCAGGGGCAGGCTTTCTTT.

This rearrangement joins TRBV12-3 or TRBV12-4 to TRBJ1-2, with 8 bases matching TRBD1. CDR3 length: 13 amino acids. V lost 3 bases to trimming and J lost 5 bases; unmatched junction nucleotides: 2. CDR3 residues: CASSLDRVYGYTF. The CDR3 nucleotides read TGTGCCAGCAGTTTGGACAGGGTGTATGGCTACACCTTC.

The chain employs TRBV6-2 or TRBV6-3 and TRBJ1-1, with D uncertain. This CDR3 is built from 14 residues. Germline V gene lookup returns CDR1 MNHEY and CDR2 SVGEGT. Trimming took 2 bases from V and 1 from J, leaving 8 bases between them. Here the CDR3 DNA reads TGTGCCAGCAGTTACACAGACCAGAACACTGAAGCTTTCTTT. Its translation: CASSYTDQNTEAFF.

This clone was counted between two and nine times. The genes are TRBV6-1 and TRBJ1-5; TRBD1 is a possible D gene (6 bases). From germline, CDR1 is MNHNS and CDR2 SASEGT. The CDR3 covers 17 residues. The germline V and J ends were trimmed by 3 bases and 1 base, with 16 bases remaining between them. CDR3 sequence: CASSDVGRGASNQPQHF. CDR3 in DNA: TGTGCCAGCAGTGATGTGGGGAGGGGGGCGAGCAATCAGCCCCAGCATTTT.

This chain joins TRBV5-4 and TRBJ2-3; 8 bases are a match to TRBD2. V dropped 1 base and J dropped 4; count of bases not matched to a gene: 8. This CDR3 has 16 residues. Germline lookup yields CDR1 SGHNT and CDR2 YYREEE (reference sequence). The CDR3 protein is CASSLNGRAIADTQYF. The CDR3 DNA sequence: TGTGCCAGCAGCTTGAACGGGAGGGCCATCGCAGATACGCAGTATTTT.

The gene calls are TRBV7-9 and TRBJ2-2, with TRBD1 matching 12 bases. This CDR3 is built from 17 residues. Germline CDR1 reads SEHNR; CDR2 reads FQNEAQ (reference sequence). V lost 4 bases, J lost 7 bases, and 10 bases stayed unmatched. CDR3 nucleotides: TGTGCCAGCAGCTCCTTACCGGGACAGGGGGCTGGCGGGGAGCTGTTTTTT. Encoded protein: CASSSLPGQGAGGELFF. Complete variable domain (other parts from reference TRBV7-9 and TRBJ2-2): DTGVSQNPRHKITKRGQNVTFRCDPISEHNRLYWYRQTLGQGPEFLTYFQNEAQLEKSRLLSDRFSAERPKGSFSTLEIQRTEQGDSAMYLCASSSLPGQGAGGELFFGEGSRLTVL.

CDR3 nucleotide sequence: TGTGCCAGGGACCGGACAGGGGCGAACCTCGCGAACACCGGGGAGCTGTTTTTT. Its protein product is CARDRTGANLANTGELFF. The chain recombines TRBV21-1 with TRBJ2-2; the table assigns TRBD1, which was not confirmed against the DNA. TRBV21-1 is annotated as a pseudogene. This CDR3 contains 18 residues.

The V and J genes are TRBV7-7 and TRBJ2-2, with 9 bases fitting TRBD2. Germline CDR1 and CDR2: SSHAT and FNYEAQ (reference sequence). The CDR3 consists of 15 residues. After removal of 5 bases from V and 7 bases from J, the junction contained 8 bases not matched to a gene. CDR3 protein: CASSQIAGEFGELFF. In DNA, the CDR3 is TGTGCCAGCAGCCAGATAGCGGGAGAGTTCGGGGAGCTGTTTTTT.

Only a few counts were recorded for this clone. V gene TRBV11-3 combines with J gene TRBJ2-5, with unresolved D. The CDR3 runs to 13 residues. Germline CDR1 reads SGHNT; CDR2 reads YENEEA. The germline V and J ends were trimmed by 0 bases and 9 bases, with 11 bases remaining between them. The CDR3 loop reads CASSLDQASPQYF. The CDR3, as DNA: TGTGCCAGCAGCTTAGACCAAGCGTCACCCCAGTACTTC.

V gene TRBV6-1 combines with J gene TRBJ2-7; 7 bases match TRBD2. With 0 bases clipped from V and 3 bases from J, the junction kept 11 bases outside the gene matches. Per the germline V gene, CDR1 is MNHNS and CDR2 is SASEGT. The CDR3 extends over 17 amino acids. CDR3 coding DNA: TGTGCCAGCAGTGAAGCCCGGGACTACCTAATGATCTACGAGCAGTACTTC. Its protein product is CASSEARDYLMIYEQYF.

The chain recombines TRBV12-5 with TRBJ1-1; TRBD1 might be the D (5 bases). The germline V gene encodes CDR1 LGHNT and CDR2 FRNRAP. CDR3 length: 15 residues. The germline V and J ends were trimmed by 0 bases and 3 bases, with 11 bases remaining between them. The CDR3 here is CASGLVLGRDTEAFF. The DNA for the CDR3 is TGTGCTAGTGGTTTGGTACTGGGCAGGGACACTGAAGCTTTCTTT.